The entry below describes one T cell receptor beta chain. CDR1 is MNHEY and CDR2 is SMNVEV in the germline V gene (reference sequence). The V and J ends lost 0 bases and 3 bases respectively, with 3 bases between them. This CDR3 is built from 13 residues. The sample is drawn from a study of OX40 agonist ivuxolimab in advanced cancers. Profiling relied on immunoSEQ multiplex PCR, and the TCRdb table lists in-frame clones only, not all of them. The repertoire consists of fewer than 70,000 clones, with approximately 91% occurring once and the leading ten covering about 4%. Sequenced here: CD4+ or CD8+ T cells sorted from blood, sampled in a trial of the OX40 agonist ivuxolimab. V usage is TRBV27 and J usage is TRBJ2-1; D gene uncertain. The TCR sequence derives from an adult with an advanced solid tumor such as melanoma, head and neck, liver or kidney cancer. The CDR3 here is CASSLSVYNEQFF. The DNA of the CDR3 is TGTGCCAGCAGTTTATCGGTCTACAATGAGCAGTTCTTC.